This T cell receptor (beta chain) was captured by sequencing in a study of shared clonotypes between healthy human individuals. Every immunoSEQ plate was one replicate of a subset's evenly spread DNA. Sequenced by immunoSEQ multiplex PCR; TCRdb stores in-frame clones only, minus some. This sample has about 2.4 million clones, with 80% to 95% found just once. CDR1 and CDR2 (germline): MNHEY, SMNVEV (reference sequence). V lost 3 bases and J lost 4, with 13 bases in between. There are 14 residues in the CDR3. The sample was naive CD4+ T cells from PBMCs. Subset indicated: CD45RA+ positively selected. V and J are TRBV27 and TRBJ2-7; D unclear. The TCR sequence derives from a young man in good health. Some clones in this sample may be carry-over from other donors' samples. The CDR3: CASSFSGSDYEQYF. CDR3 sequence (DNA): TGTGCCAGCAGTTTTTCCGGATCTGATTACGAGCAGTACTTC.